This note documents a single T cell receptor beta chain sequence. Produced via immunoSEQ multiplex PCR; TCRdb's table is partial and in-frame only. Here the sample spans 180,000 or so clones, roughly 88% being singletons. CDR1 and CDR2 (germline): MNHNS, SASEGT. CDR3 length: 13 amino acids. Deletions cut 4 bases from V and 6 bases from J, with 9 bases between. This specimen comes from a study of blood T cell repertoires in COVID-19. Overall study context: Sites across the United States, Italy and Spain contributed samples from acute and convalescent COVID-19.

The clonotype comes from a woman of 80 years or more with acute or convalescent COVID-19. The chain combines TRBV6-1 with TRBJ1-4; D call uncertain. The source material was peripheral blood. This CDR3 reads CASSVGMDEKLFF. CDR3 nucleotide sequence: TGTGCCAGCAGTGTCGGGATGGATGAAAAACTGTTTTTT.